This passage covers 14 T cell receptor beta chains from one sample sequenced in a study of blood T cell repertoires in COVID-19. The assay was immunoSEQ multiplex PCR, and TCRdb's table has in-frame clones only and misses some. The data contain about 47,000 clones, around 81% of them singletons. The sample was peripheral blood. The receptor set was obtained from a man in his 70s with active COVID-19.

The chain is built from TRBV19 and TRBJ2-7; the match to TRBD1 covers 9 bases. The trim removed 5 bases at V and 0 bases at J, leaving 5 bases unmatched. CDR3 length: 15 amino acids. Germline values: CDR1 LNHDA, CDR2 SQIVND (reference sequence). The CDR3 region is CASSHPGQGSYEQYF. The CDR3 DNA reads as TGTGCCAGTAGTCACCCGGGACAGGGCTCCTACGAGCAGTACTTC.

This chain joins TRBV11-2 and TRBJ2-3, with 7 bases fitting TRBD1. Per germline, CDR1 SGHAT and CDR2 FQNNGV. Trimming removed 2 bases from V and 1 base from J; junction bases left unmatched: 9. The CDR3 contains 17 residues. CDR3 residues: CASSLFPDRVGTDTQYF. The CDR3 DNA is TGTGCCAGCAGCTTATTCCCAGACAGGGTTGGCACAGATACGCAGTATTTT.

This chain links TRBV5-6 with TRBJ1-2; TRBD1 matches at 7 bases. The CDR3 has 14 residues. Germline loops: CDR1 SGHDT, CDR2 YYEEEE. V trimming: 6 bases; J trimming: 6 bases; junction bases outside the gene matches: 11. The chain's CDR3 is CASIARGRKNGYTF. CDR3 DNA: TGTGCCAGCATAGCGAGGGGGCGCAAGAATGGCTACACCTTC.

The chain carries TRBV6-4 and TRBJ1-5; the match to TRBD1 covers 8 bases. J was trimmed by 6 bases and V by 8 bases; bases with no gene match: 6. The germline V gene encodes CDR1 MRHNA and CDR2 SNTAGT. CDR3 length: 13 amino acids. CDR3 sequence: CASSTGDGQPQHF. CDR3 in DNA: TGTGCCAGCTCGACAGGGGACGGTCAGCCCCAGCATTTT.

V gene TRBV4-1 combines with J gene TRBJ1-1; D call uncertain. Germline CDR1 reads MGHRA; CDR2 reads YSYEKL. The CDR3 sequence is 13 residues long. Trimming took 4 bases from V and 8 from J, leaving 14 bases between them. CDR3 bases: TGCGCCAGCAGCCCGTTGGAGGGTAAGGAAGCTTTCTTT. Amino acid sequence: CASSPLEGKEAFF.

The CDR3 sequence is CASSSGRQGGKGSPLHF. The CDR3 DNA is TGTGCCAGCAGCTCTGGAAGACAGGGGGGAAAAGGTTCACCCCTCCACTTT. The rearrangement links TRBV7-2 to TRBJ1-6, with 9 bases identical to TRBD1. With 4 bases clipped from V and 9 bases from J, the junction kept 13 bases outside the gene matches. Germline V CDR1 and CDR2: SGHTA, FQGNSA. The CDR3 covers 17 residues.

The sample holds one count of this clone. The chain uses TRBV24-1 and TRBJ1-2; 11 positions match TRBD1. The V gene's germline CDR1 is KGHDR and CDR2 SFDVKD. The CDR3 extends over 13 amino acids. Losses at the gene ends were 5 bases for V and 7 bases for J; bases not matched to a gene: 2. CDR3 protein: CATSVGQGGGYTF. CDR3 nucleotides: TGTGCCACCAGTGTGGGACAGGGGGGTGGCTACACCTTC.

This sequence joins TRBV7-2 and TRBJ2-3, with 9 bases matching TRBD2. J gave up 3 bases and V 5 bases, and 15 bases lay outside the gene matches. The CDR3 covers 18 residues. The V gene's germline CDR1 is SGHTA and CDR2 FQGNSA. The CDR3 DNA sequence: TGTGCCAGCAGCATAATAGCGGGGGCCCTACATTCGACAGATACGCAGTATTTT. Amino acid sequence: CASSIIAGALHSTDTQYF. Variable domain in full (rest from reference TRBV7-2 and TRBJ2-3): GAGVSQSPSNKVTEKGKDVELRCDPISGHTALYWYRQSLGQGLEFLIYFQGNSAPDKSGLPSDRFSAERTGGSVSTLTIQRTQQEDSAVYLCASSIIAGALHSTDTQYFGPGTRLTVL.

V and J are TRBV3-1 (or the pseudogene TRBV3-2) and TRBJ1-5, with a possible D match to TRBD1 (5 bases). CDR3 size: 15 residues. V lost 4 bases to trimming and J lost 5 bases, with 15 bases between them. Germline loops: CDR1 LGHDT, CDR2 YNNKEL (reference sequence). As DNA, the CDR3 is TGTGCCAGCAGCCGAGAGGGGAGAGCTGATCAGCCCCAGCATTTT. It specifies CASSREGRADQPQHF.

The genes are TRBV2 and TRBJ2-2; 10 bases match TRBD1. Germline assignment: CDR1 SNHLY and CDR2 FYNNEI. The J segment lost 4 bases and the V segment lost 11 bases, leaving 7 bases of the junction unmatched. This CDR3 region has 14 residues. The CDR3, as DNA: TGTGCCGGACGACAGGGGGCAAGCACCGGGGAGCTGTTTTTT. Its protein is CAGRQGASTGELFF.

This clone has more than one count but fewer than ten. The DNA for the CDR3 is TGTGCCAGCTCACCGGGGAGGGAAGAGACCCAGTACTTC. It codes for CASSPGREETQYF. This sequence joins TRBV18 and TRBJ2-5, with TRBD2 matching over 7 bases. V lost 3 bases to trimming and J lost 3 bases; unmatched junction nucleotides: 1. The CDR3 is made up of 13 amino acids. Germline loops: CDR1 KGHSH, CDR2 LQKENI.

The V call is TRBV5-4, the J call TRBJ1-4; 7 bases fit TRBD1. The J segment lost 0 bases and the V segment lost 4 bases, leaving 6 bases of the junction unmatched. Germline lookup yields CDR1 SGHNT and CDR2 YYREEE (reference sequence). The CDR3 extends over 16 amino acids. CDR3 nucleotides: TGTGCCAGCAGCATTAGACAGGGCGCAACTAATGAAAAACTGTTTTTT. This gives the protein CASSIRQGATNEKLFF.

The count of this clone is one. The genes are TRBV4-3 and TRBJ1-1, with D uncertain. CDR1 is LGHNA and CDR2 is YSLEER in the germline V gene. This CDR3 has 13 amino acids. Deletions cut 0 bases from V and 11 bases from J, with 13 bases between. The CDR3 sequence is CASSQDPGSQAFF. DNA for the CDR3: TGCGCCAGCAGCCAAGATCCGGGAAGTCAGGCTTTCTTT.

This clone was seen once. The V gene is TRBV19, the J gene TRBJ2-7; TRBD1 matches at 9 bases. The CDR3 has 16 residues. With 3 bases clipped from V and 2 bases from J, the junction kept 8 bases outside the gene matches. Germline values: CDR1 LNHDA, CDR2 SQIVND (reference sequence). The DNA of the CDR3 is TGTGCCAGTAGTATGGGCGACAGGGGGTTCCCCTACGAGCAGTACTTC. Protein sequence: CASSMGDRGFPYEQYF.